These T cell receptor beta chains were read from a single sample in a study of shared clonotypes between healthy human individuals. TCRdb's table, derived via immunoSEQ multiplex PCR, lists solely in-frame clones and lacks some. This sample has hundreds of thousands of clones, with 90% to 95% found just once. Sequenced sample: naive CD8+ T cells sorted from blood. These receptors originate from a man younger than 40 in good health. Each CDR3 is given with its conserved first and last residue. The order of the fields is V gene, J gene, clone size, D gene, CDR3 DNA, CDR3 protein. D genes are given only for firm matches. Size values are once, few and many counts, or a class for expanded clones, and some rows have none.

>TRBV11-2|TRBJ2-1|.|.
TGTGCCAGCAGTAACGACAACTACAATGAGCAGTTCTTC
CASSNDNYNEQFF
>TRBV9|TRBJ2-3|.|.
TGTGCCAGCAGCGCCAGGATAGAGAGGACAGATACGCAGTATTTT
CASSARIERTDTQYF
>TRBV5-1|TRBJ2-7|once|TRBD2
TGCGCCAGCAGCTCCCAGGGACTACCCCCCTACGAGCAGTACTTC
CASSSQGLPPYEQYF
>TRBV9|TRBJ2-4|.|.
TGTGCCAGCAGCGTTGGCAGAGCCTGGGACATTCAGTACTTC
CASSVGRAWDIQYF
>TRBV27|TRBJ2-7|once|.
TGTGCCAGCGGAATGGTTGGCTACGGCTACGAGCAGTACTTC
CASGMVGYGYEQYF
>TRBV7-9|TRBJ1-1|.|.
TGTGCCAGCAGCTTAGTGGGTAACACTGAAGCTTTCTTT
CASSLVGNTEAFF
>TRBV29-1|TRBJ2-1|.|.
TGCAGCGTCCGGGACCAATCCTCCTACAATGAGCAGTTCTTC
CSVRDQSSYNEQFF
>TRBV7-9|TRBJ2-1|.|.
TGTGCCAGCAGCGCCATTCACGTGAGGGTCATCGGGAGTGAGCAGTTCTTC
CASSAIHVRVIGSEQFF
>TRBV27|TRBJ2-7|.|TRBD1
TGTGCCAGCAACGGAAAGTTTGGACAGGGCTTCTACGAGCAGTACTTC
CASNGKFGQGFYEQYF
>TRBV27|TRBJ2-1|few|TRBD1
TGTGCCAGCAGTTTTTGGACAGGGGGAGGGAATGAGCAGTTCTTC
CASSFWTGGGNEQFF
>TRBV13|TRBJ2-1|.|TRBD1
TGTGCCAGCAGCCCTGGGACAGGCAACTACAATGAGCAGTTCTTC
CASSPGTGNYNEQFF
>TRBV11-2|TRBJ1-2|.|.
TGTGCCAGCAGCTTAGTTCCGGGAGCGGACTATGGCTACACCTTC
CASSLVPGADYGYTF
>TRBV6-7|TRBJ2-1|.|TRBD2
TGTGCCAAAGTTACTGTTAGCGGGATCATCTACAATGAGCAGTTCTTC
CAKVTVSGIIYNEQFF
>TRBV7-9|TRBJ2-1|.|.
TGTGCCAGCAGCCCAGGGTCCTCTTCTCCCAATGAGCAGTTCTTC
CASSPGSSSPNEQFF
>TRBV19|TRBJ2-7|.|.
TGTGCCAGTAGTATTGCAGGGACGTCGGAGCAGTACTTC
CASSIAGTSEQYF
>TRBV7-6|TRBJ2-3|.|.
TGTGCCAGCAGCTACTCCCCCGAACTTGAAACAACTGGTACGCAGTATTTT
CASSYSPELETTGTQYF
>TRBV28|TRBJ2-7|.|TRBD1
TGTGCCAGCAGTCCTCGGGGACAGGGTACCTACGAGCAGTACTTC
CASSPRGQGTYEQYF
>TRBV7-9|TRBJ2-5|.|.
TGTGCCAGCAGCTTAGGGGGCACGGGAGAGACCCAGTACTTC
CASSLGGTGETQYF
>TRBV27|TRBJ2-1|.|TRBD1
TGTGCCAGCAGTCCGCCCCCCGGGACAGCCGACAATGAGCAGTTCTTC
CASSPPPGTADNEQFF
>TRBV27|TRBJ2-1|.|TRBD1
TGTGCCAGTCACAGGGGCCAGGAGCAGTTCTTC
CASHRGQEQFF
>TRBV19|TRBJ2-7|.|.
TGTGCCAGTAGTATAGGCGACCGGCCCTACGAGCAGTACTTC
CASSIGDRPYEQYF
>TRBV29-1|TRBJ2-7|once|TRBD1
TGCAGCGTTTATGCTGGCACAGGGGTTTTAGAGCAGTACTTC
CSVYAGTGVLEQYF
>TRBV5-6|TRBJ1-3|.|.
TGTGCCAGCACCCCATGGGGCGGAAACACCATATATTTT
CASTPWGGNTIYF
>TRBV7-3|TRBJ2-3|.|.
TGTGCCAGCAGCTTATTCCCGGCAGGCACAGATACGCAGTATTTT
CASSLFPAGTDTQYF
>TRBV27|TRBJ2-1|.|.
TGTGCCAGCAGTTTACTAGCTTATCATGAGCAGTTCTTC
CASSLLAYHEQFF
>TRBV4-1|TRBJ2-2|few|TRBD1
TGCGCCAGCACCTCAGGGGGTGCCGGGGAGCTGTTTTTT
CASTSGGAGELFF
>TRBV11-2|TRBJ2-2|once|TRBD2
TGTGCCAGCAGCTTCCGGTTACTAGCGGGAACCGGGGAGCTGTTTTTT
CASSFRLLAGTGELFF